This T cell receptor beta chain originates from a study of blood T cell repertoires in COVID-19. Looking at the study overall: Samples taken during acute and convalescent COVID-19 were collected in the United States, Italy and Spain.

This clone was detected once. After removal of 1 base from V and 1 base from J, the junction contained 6 bases not matched to a gene. CDR1 and CDR2 (germline): SGHTS, YDEGEE. CDR3 length equals 17 residues. Under the authors' procedure: Estimates of nucleated cell counts were drawn from the amplification of reference gene primers. Here immunoSEQ multiplex PCR was the method, and the copy in TCRdb shows in-frame clones only, minus some. The DNA gave D and trimming, while V, J and clone size come from that table. The sample comprises about 170,000 clones, over 70% of which are singletons, and 3.5% to 4% rests with the top ten. Recruits, aged roughly 18 to 89 years, lived in 25 or so US areas. Participants had their cohort set by participant-reported clinical history.

The source is a woman between 45 and 65 years old in a cohort exposed to, infected with or recovered from COVID-19 (not recorded which). The sequenced material came from PBMCs or T cells enriched from blood (not recorded which). This sequence joins TRBV5-8 and TRBJ2-2; 8 bases fit TRBD2. The CDR3 loop reads CASSLPLSGMNTGELFF. For the CDR3, the DNA is TGTGCCAGCAGCTTGCCCCTTAGCGGGATGAACACCGGGGAGCTGTTTTTT.